The rows below give T cell receptor beta chains drawn from one sample of a study of metastatic and nonmetastatic thyroid tumors. Through MiXCR, TCRdb re-clonotyped the PCR reads. This table has about 69,000 clones, 12% to 15% appearing once. Source material: blood. The receptor set was obtained from a male donor with papillary thyroid cancer or a benign thyroid nodule (not recorded which). Some clones in this sample may be carry-over from other donors' samples. Each CDR3 is given with its conserved first and last residue. The order of the fields is CDR3 protein, CDR3 DNA, D gene, clone size, V gene, J gene. A D gene is named only where the DNA matches it firmly. Not all rows give a size; the values are once, few, many and, for expanded clones, a class.

CDR3: CATSESDPGNTIYF
DNA: TGTGCCACCAGTGAATCTGACCCCGGAAACACCATATATTTT
D: .
size: few
V: TRBV24-1
J: TRBJ1-3

CDR3: CASSLHWELFF
DNA: TGTGCCAGCAGTTTACACTGGGAGCTGTTTTTT
D: .
size: many
V: TRBV28
J: TRBJ2-2

CDR3: CASSQGVGGENSPLHF
DNA: TGTGCCAGCAGCCAAGGTGTGGGGGGCGAGAATTCACCCCTCCACTTT
D: .
size: many
V: TRBV3-1
J: TRBJ1-6

CDR3: CAVGGCDQETQYF
DNA: TGTGCCGTGGGGGGGTGTGATCAAGAGACCCAGTACTTC
D: TRBD2
size: few
V: TRBV6-1
J: TRBJ2-5

CDR3: CASSLRDSDGYTF
DNA: TGTGCCAGCTCCCTCCGGGACAGTGATGGCTACACCTTC
D: TRBD1
size: many
V: TRBV18
J: TRBJ1-2

CDR3: CASSSIDRGDQPQHF
DNA: TGTGCCAGTAGCTCTATCGACAGGGGAGATCAGCCCCAGCATTTT
D: TRBD1
size: many
V: TRBV19
J: TRBJ1-5

CDR3: CASSRSSTDTQYF
DNA: TGTGCCAGCAGCCGGTCTAGCACAGATACGCAGTATTTT
D: .
size: many
V: TRBV7-3
J: TRBJ2-3

CDR3: CASSLGMIRDRAYGYTF
DNA: TGTGCCAGCAGCTTAGGAATGATAAGGGACAGGGCCTATGGCTACACCTTC
D: TRBD1
size: many
V: TRBV11-1
J: TRBJ1-2

CDR3: CASSLLHGEAFF
DNA: TGTGCCAGCAGTTTATTACACGGGGAAGCTTTCTTT
D: .
size: many
V: TRBV28
J: TRBJ1-1

CDR3: CASARLAGSSYNEQFF
DNA: TGTGCCAGCGCTAGACTAGCGGGGAGCTCCTACAATGAGCAGTTCTTC
D: TRBD2
size: many
V: TRBV18
J: TRBJ2-1

CDR3: CASRVPGSDNYGYTF
DNA: TGTGCCAGCAGAGTCCCGGGGTCGGACAACTATGGCTACACCTTC
D: .
size: few
V: TRBV6-1
J: TRBJ1-2

CDR3: CASSRQGKGCTYTQYF
DNA: TGTGCCAGCAGCCGACAGGGGAAGGGATGCACATATACGCAGTATTTT
D: TRBD1
size: .
V: TRBV11-1
J: TRBJ2-3

CDR3: CASSQDILRSYEQYF
DNA: TGCGCCAGCAGCCAAGATATATTGCGCTCCTACGAGCAGTACTTC
D: .
size: few
V: TRBV4-1
J: TRBJ2-7

CDR3: CATSVEHSNQPQHF
DNA: TGTGCCACGTCAGTTGAGCATAGCAATCAGCCCCAGCATTTT
D: .
size: many
V: TRBV24-1
J: TRBJ1-5

CDR3: CASSLLLAVAYTQYF
DNA: TGTGCCAGCAGCTTATTGCTGGCGGTAGCATATACGCAGTATTTT
D: .
size: .
V: TRBV11-2
J: TRBJ2-3

CDR3: CASSLRLAVFRGLYGQYF
DNA: TGTGCCAGCAGCTTAAGACTAGCGGTCTTTCGGGGCCTCTACGGGCAGTACTTC
D: TRBD2
size: .
V: TRBV11-2
J: TRBJ2-7

CDR3: CSALIGAYGYTF
DNA: TGCAGTGCTCTAATTGGGGCCTATGGCTACACCTTC
D: .
size: many
V: TRBV20-1
J: TRBJ1-2

CDR3: CASSSRREPEAFF
DNA: TGTGCCAGCAGTTCAAGACGTGAACCTGAAGCTTTCTTT
D: .
size: many
V: TRBV2
J: TRBJ1-1

CDR3: CATSDLSQPQHF
DNA: TGTGCCACCAGTGATTTGAGTCAGCCCCAGCATTTT
D: .
size: many
V: TRBV24-1
J: TRBJ1-5

CDR3: CASSVGIGRGCDEQFF
DNA: TGCGCCAGCAGTGTGGGTATCGGGAGAGGTTGTGATGAGCAGTTCTTC
D: .
size: .
V: TRBV10-2
J: TRBJ2-1

CDR3: CASSLGQGAVNTEAFF
DNA: TGTGCCAGCTCACTTGGACAGGGGGCCGTGAACACTGAAGCTTTCTTT
D: TRBD1
size: many
V: TRBV18
J: TRBJ1-1

CDR3: CASSQEDHGEGASEKLFF
DNA: TGCGCCAGCAGCCAAGAGGACCATGGAGAGGGGGCAAGCGAAAAACTGTTTTTT
D: TRBD1
size: many
V: TRBV4-1
J: TRBJ1-4

CDR3: CASSSYSGAGELFF
DNA: TGTGCCAGCAGTTCATATTCCGGGGCCGGGGAGCTGTTTTTT
D: .
size: many
V: TRBV28
J: TRBJ2-2

CDR3: CASSDGSATNEKLFF
DNA: TGTGCCAGCAGCGACGGGAGCGCAACTAATGAAAAACTGTTTTTT
D: .
size: many
V: TRBV9
J: TRBJ1-4

CDR3: CASSEASLLSAEQFF
DNA: TGTGCCAGCAGTGAGGCTAGCTTGTTGTCCGCTGAGCAGTTCTTC
D: .
size: many
V: TRBV2
J: TRBJ2-1

CDR3: CASGLESRESSEQFF
DNA: TGTGCCAGCGGCTTAGAGTCGCGGGAGAGCAGTGAGCAGTTCTTC
D: TRBD2
size: .
V: TRBV11-2
J: TRBJ2-1

CDR3: CASSPANGRAYEQYF
DNA: TGTGCCAGCAGTCCCGCCAATGGGAGAGCCTACGAGCAGTACTTC
D: .
size: medium-sized
V: TRBV6-1
J: TRBJ2-7

CDR3: CASTLRGRAVLTGELFF
DNA: TGTGCCAGCACCCTGAGGGGGAGGGCCGTGTTAACCGGGGAGCTGTTTTTT
D: .
size: many
V: TRBV7-2
J: TRBJ2-2

CDR3: CASSEGSMSPLHF
DNA: TGTGCCAGCAGTGAAGGATCGATGTCACCCCTTCACTTT
D: .
size: few
V: TRBV6-1
J: TRBJ1-6

CDR3: CASSLEDSVTDTQYF
DNA: TGTGCCAGCAGCTTAGAGGACAGTGTCACAGATACGCAGTATTTT
D: .
size: .
V: TRBV13
J: TRBJ2-3

CDR3: CASSVVLAVRYNEQFF
DNA: TGTGCCAGCAGTGTAGTGCTAGCGGTAAGATACAATGAGCAGTTCTTC
D: TRBD2
size: .
V: TRBV6-1
J: TRBJ2-1

CDR3: CASTVTARGDTEAFF
DNA: TGTGCCAGCACAGTTACAGCCAGGGGGGACACTGAAGCTTTCTTT
D: TRBD1
size: many
V: TRBV6-1
J: TRBJ1-1

CDR3: CATSTATSGLIRREQFF
DNA: TGTGCCACCAGCACTGCGACTAGCGGACTCATAAGGAGGGAGCAGTTCTTC
D: TRBD2
size: many
V: TRBV15
J: TRBJ2-1

CDR3: CASSPADRDEQFF
DNA: TGTGCCAGCTCACCCGCGGACAGGGATGAGCAGTTCTTC
D: TRBD1
size: many
V: TRBV18
J: TRBJ2-1

CDR3: CAARNRGGNTEAFF
DNA: TGTGCCGCAAGAAACAGGGGGGGGAACACTGAAGCTTTCTTT
D: TRBD1
size: few
V: TRBV19
J: TRBJ1-1

CDR3: CSARGGGLTYEQYF
DNA: TGCAGTGCTAGGGGGGGAGGTCTTACCTACGAGCAGTACTTC
D: .
size: .
V: TRBV20-1
J: TRBJ2-7

CDR3: CASTPVGSTDTQYF
DNA: TGTGCCAGCACGCCAGTCGGGAGTACAGATACGCAGTATTTT
D: .
size: .
V: TRBV9
J: TRBJ2-3

CDR3: CASSLSAAGNQPQHF
DNA: TGTGCCAGCTCACTGTCGGCAGCGGGGAATCAGCCCCAGCATTTT
D: .
size: many
V: TRBV18
J: TRBJ1-5

CDR3: CASSLGGLGAQETQYF
DNA: TGTGCCAGCAGCTTGGGGGGACTAGGGGCCCAAGAGACCCAGTACTTC
D: TRBD2
size: many
V: TRBV11-2
J: TRBJ2-5

CDR3: CASIAGLGEKLFF
DNA: TGTGCCAGCATTGCGGGGCTTGGGGAAAAACTGTTTTTT
D: .
size: .
V: TRBV2
J: TRBJ1-4

CDR3: CASSQEGLGRTDTQYF
DNA: TGCGCCAGCAGCCAAGAGGGACTAGGTCGCACAGATACGCAGTATTTT
D: TRBD2
size: few
V: TRBV4-3
J: TRBJ2-3

CDR3: CASSYRDQETQYF
DNA: TGTGCCAGCAGTTACCGGGACCAAGAGACCCAGTACTTC
D: .
size: many
V: TRBV6-2/TRBV6-3
J: TRBJ2-5

CDR3: CSAPSTGLGTYEQYF
DNA: TGCAGTGCCCCCTCGACGGGATTGGGGACCTACGAGCAGTACTTC
D: .
size: many
V: TRBV20-1
J: TRBJ2-7

CDR3: CASSSGQGLGGGANVLTF
DNA: TGTGCCAGCAGCTCGGGACAGGGGCTCGGTGGGGGGGCCAACGTCCTGACTTTC
D: TRBD1
size: many
V: TRBV6-2/TRBV6-3
J: TRBJ2-6

CDR3: CASSEGQPKRDTEAFF
DNA: TGTGCCAGCAGTGAAGGACAGCCAAAAAGGGACACTGAAGCTTTCTTT
D: .
size: many
V: TRBV6-1
J: TRBJ1-1

CDR3: CASLGLSTDTQYF
DNA: TGTGCCAGCCTGGGACTTTCCACAGATACGCAGTATTTT
D: .
size: many
V: TRBV6-1
J: TRBJ2-3

CDR3: CASSPRHRGDEQFF
DNA: TGCGCCAGCAGCCCCCGCCATAGGGGTGATGAGCAGTTCTTC
D: .
size: once
V: TRBV4-3
J: TRBJ2-1

CDR3: CASSLVAGPDTQYF
DNA: TGTGCCAGCAGCTTAGTGGCCGGGCCAGATACGCAGTATTTT
D: .
size: many
V: TRBV13
J: TRBJ2-3

CDR3: CATNSASGSGDTQYF
DNA: TGTGCCACCAACTCGGCTAGCGGGAGTGGAGATACGCAGTATTTT
D: TRBD2
size: many
V: TRBV6-2/TRBV6-3
J: TRBJ2-3

CDR3: CASSEPDSYNEQFF
DNA: TGCGCCAGCAGTGAGCCCGACTCTTACAATGAGCAGTTCTTC
D: .
size: many
V: TRBV10-2
J: TRBJ2-1

CDR3: CASILRQASSTDTQYF
DNA: TGTGCCAGCATTCTTCGACAGGCGTCTAGCACAGATACACAGTATTTT
D: .
size: .
V: TRBV6-1
J: TRBJ2-3

CDR3: CASSLPGQGTIYGYTF
DNA: TGCGCCAGCAGCTTACCGGGACAGGGGACTATCTATGGCTACACCTTC
D: TRBD1
size: .
V: TRBV5-1
J: TRBJ1-2

CDR3: CASSDPSSPGGASEAFF
DNA: TGCGCCAGCAGCGATCCTTCCTCTCCGGGGGGGGCGTCGGAAGCTTTCTTT
D: .
size: .
V: TRBV5-1
J: TRBJ1-1

CDR3: CASAVTGRYGYTF
DNA: TGTGCCAGCGCTGTTACAGGACGCTATGGCTACACCTTC
D: .
size: many
V: TRBV28
J: TRBJ1-2

CDR3: CASSMWVRGRTEAFF
DNA: TGTGCCAGTAGTATGTGGGTCAGGGGGAGGACCGAAGCTTTCTTT
D: TRBD1
size: many
V: TRBV19
J: TRBJ1-1

CDR3: CSARDTADTQYF
DNA: TGCAGTGCTAGAGATACCGCAGATACGCAGTATTTT
D: .
size: many
V: TRBV20-1
J: TRBJ2-3

CDR3: CATSGYRRTGELFF
DNA: TGTGCCACCAGTGGTTACCGTCGCACCGGGGAGCTGTTTTTT
D: .
size: many
V: TRBV24-1
J: TRBJ2-2

CDR3: CASSLAGMGDTQYF
DNA: TGTGCCAGCAGTTTAGCAGGGATGGGAGATACGCAGTATTTT
D: .
size: many
V: TRBV28
J: TRBJ2-3

CDR3: CASSSGEAYNEQFF
DNA: TGCGCCAGCAGCTCGGGTGAGGCCTACAATGAGCAGTTCTTC
D: .
size: .
V: TRBV5-1
J: TRBJ2-1